Listed here are 9 T cell receptor beta chains from one sample, sequenced in a study of T cell responses to AZD1222 COVID-19 vaccine. Generated by immunoSEQ multiplex PCR, the TCRdb table keeps only in-frame clones and is missing some. The data hold 180,000 or so clones, with 80% to 95% observed a single time. The input for sequencing was peripheral blood, taken 28 days after the second AZD1222 dose. These receptor sequences come from an adult who received the AZD1222 COVID-19 vaccine.

The genes are TRBV2 and TRBJ2-7, with D maybe TRBD2 (6 bases). The CDR3 has 14 residues. Germline CDR1 and CDR2: SNHLY and FYNNEI. Trimming took 8 bases from V and 1 from J, leaving 15 bases between them. CDR3 protein: CASGQGGISYEQYF. DNA of the CDR3: TGTGCCAGCGGGCAGGGCGGGATATCCTACGAGCAGTACTTC.

V is TRBV6-5 and J is TRBJ1-3; D gene uncertain. This CDR3 has 13 amino acids. V gave up 8 bases and J gave up 2 bases, with 10 bases separating them. CDR1 is MNHEY, CDR2 SVGAGI, per germline. In DNA form, the CDR3 reads TGTGCCAGCTACTCTCGCCCTGGAAACACCATATATTTT. Translating gives CASYSRPGNTIYF.

Concerning this clone itself: The identical CDR3 is also encoded by other nucleotide sequences in the sample. J is TRBJ1-5 and V is TRBV18; 9 bases map to TRBD1. This CDR3 has 16 residues. The trim removed 3 bases at V and 2 bases at J, leaving 5 bases unmatched. In germline, CDR1 is KGHSH, CDR2 LQKENI. The CDR3 sequence is CASSPGTGNRNQPQHF. CDR3 DNA: TGTGCCAGCTCACCCGGGACAGGGAACCGCAATCAGCCCCAGCATTTT.

The chain is built from TRBV19 and TRBJ1-5, with 8 bases aligning to TRBD1. The V and J ends lost 5 bases and 7 bases, in that order; junction bases with no gene match: 7. The length of the CDR3 is 14 residues. Germline V gives CDR1 LNHDA, CDR2 SQIVND (reference sequence). The CDR3 bases are TGTGCCAGTAGTCCAGGACAGGGTGGACAGCCCCAGCATTTT. Encoded protein: CASSPGQGGQPQHF.

CDR3 in DNA: TGCAGTGCTAGAGTCTTAGAGACCCAGTACTTC. Encoded protein: CSARVLETQYF. The gene calls are TRBV20-1 and TRBJ2-5; no firm D call. The CDR3 extends over 11 amino acids. Trimming took 1 base from V and 4 from J, leaving 4 bases between them. From germline, CDR1 is DFQATT and CDR2 SNEGSKA (reference sequence).

The V gene is TRBV10-3, the J gene TRBJ2-7; 9 nucleotides align to TRBD2. This CDR3 has 16 amino acids. CDR1 and CDR2 (germline): ENHRY, SYGVKD. The ends lost 2 bases at V and 4 bases at J; junction bases unmatched: 9. CDR3 residues: CAISEIGGRAGYEQYF. CDR3 bases: TGTGCCATCAGTGAGATTGGCGGGAGGGCTGGGTACGAGCAGTACTTC.

This rearrangement joins TRBV6-1 to TRBJ1-5; D gene ambiguous. From germline, CDR1 is MNHNS and CDR2 SASEGT. The V end was cut by 3 bases, the J end by 7 bases, with 10 bases between. The CDR3 has 13 residues. CDR3 protein: CASSDMGGQPQHF. The DNA for the CDR3 is TGTGCCAGCAGTGATATGGGAGGACAGCCCCAGCATTTT.

The chain employs TRBV19 and TRBJ1-2, with TRBD1 matching 10 bases. This CDR3 has 15 residues. The V gene end was trimmed by 5 bases and the J gene end by 8 bases; junction bases not matched to a gene: 11. Germline CDR1 reads LNHDA; CDR2 reads SQIVND (reference sequence). The CDR3 loop is CASSDTWTGGRGYTF. The CDR3 bases are TGTGCCAGTAGTGATACATGGACAGGGGGTAGAGGCTACACCTTC.

The chain uses TRBV2 and TRBJ1-2; D is perhaps TRBD1 (5 bases). V was clipped by 5 bases and J by 4 bases, with 11 bases between them. This CDR3 has 13 amino acids. Germline values: CDR1 SNHLY, CDR2 FYNNEI. CDR3 region: CASSLKGIYGYTF. The CDR3 DNA is TGTGCCAGCAGTTTGAAGGGGATCTATGGCTACACCTTC. The full variable domain, completed using reference TRBV2 and TRBJ1-2, is EPEVTQTPSHQVTQMGQEVILRCVPISNHLYFYWYRQILGQKVEFLVSFYNNEISEKSEIFDDQFSVERPDGSNFTLKIRSTKLEDSAMYFCASSLKGIYGYTFGSGTRLTVV.